A selection of T cell receptor beta chains follows, all from one sample in a study of T cell responses to AZD1222 COVID-19 vaccine. Method: immunoSEQ multiplex PCR; TCRdb's copy keeps in-frame clones and lacks some. The table includes about 180,000 clones, just under 95% detected once. This material consisted of peripheral blood, taken 28 days after the second dose of the MenACWY control vaccine. The receptors come from an adult who received the MenACWY meningococcal vaccine as a control. CDR3s include the opening cysteine and the closing phenylalanine or tryptophan. The order of the fields is V gene, J gene, D gene, clone size, CDR3 DNA, CDR3 protein. The D gene is left open where the match is weak. Clone size is shown for a subset of rows, as once, few, many or a class of expanded clone.

TRBV7-9,TRBJ2-7,.,.,TGTGCCAGCAGCTTAGACGGGACTTCCTACGAGCAGTACTTC,CASSLDGTSYEQYF
TRBV29-1,TRBJ2-5,.,.,TGCAGCGCTGGAAGCCGGCGAGAGACCCAGTACTTC,CSAGSRRETQYF
TRBV27,TRBJ1-1,.,.,TGTGCCAGCAGTTCGAGGGAGAACACTGAAGCTTTCTTT,CASSSRENTEAFF
TRBV2,TRBJ1-2,.,.,TGTGCCAGCAGCCGACAGAGCTATGGCTACACCTTC,CASSRQSYGYTF
TRBV12-3/TRBV12-4,TRBJ1-5,.,.,TGTGCCAGCAGTTTCATCTCGGGGCCCCAGCATTTT,CASSFISGPQHF
TRBV4-1,TRBJ1-6,.,.,TGCGCCAGCAGCCAAGATCGGGGGACATTTTCACCCCTCCACTTT,CASSQDRGTFSPLHF
TRBV5-6,TRBJ2-2,TRBD1,.,TGTGCCAGCAGCAGGACAGGGGGCTATGAGGAGCTGTTTTTT,CASSRTGGYEELFF
TRBV28,TRBJ1-1,.,.,TGTGCCAGCAGTTTTATCGGCAGTCCAACTGAAGCTTTCTTT,CASSFIGSPTEAFF
TRBV6-5,TRBJ1-6,TRBD1,once,TGTGCCAGCAGTTACGGGACAGGGAGTTCACCCCTCCACTTT,CASSYGTGSSPLHF
TRBV7-2,TRBJ2-1,.,.,TGTGCCAGCAGTATGGGACGGGTTTACAATGAGCAGTTCTTC,CASSMGRVYNEQFF
TRBV5-6,TRBJ1-2,.,.,TGTGCCAGCAGCCCGGCAGGCAGGGGCATTATGGCTAACTATGGCTACACCTTC,CASSPAGRGIMANYGYTF
TRBV7-2,TRBJ2-1,.,.,TGTGCCAGCAGCTTAGCAGGGGGGGGGAACTACAATGAGCAGTTCTTC,CASSLAGGGNYNEQFF
TRBV29-1,TRBJ2-3,.,.,TGCAGCGGGGGATCCTACGAGCAGTATTTT,CSGGSYEQYF
TRBV27,TRBJ2-3,.,.,TGTGCCAGCAGTATTAGAGATACGCAGTATTTT,CASSIRDTQYF
TRBV6-1,TRBJ1-2,.,.,TGTGCCAGCAGTGAGGGACGGCTATTAAGCTACACCTTC,CASSEGRLLSYTF
TRBV29-1,TRBJ2-5,TRBD1,.,TGCAGCGCACGGGACAGGGGGTACCAAGAGACCCAGTACTTC,CSARDRGYQETQYF
TRBV4-1,TRBJ2-4,.,.,TGCGCCAGCAGCCAAGTTGGGTTAGCCAAAAACATTCAGTACTTC,CASSQVGLAKNIQYF
TRBV4-1,TRBJ1-5,.,.,TGCGCCAGCAGTCGAAGCCTGGCCGACCCCCAGCATTTT,CASSRSLADPQHF
TRBV30,TRBJ2-5,.,.,TGTGCCTGGAGTGGCGAGACCCAGTACTTC,CAWSGETQYF
TRBV18,TRBJ2-1,.,.,TGTGCCAGCTCACCATCGACAGACTTCCTTTACAATGAGCAGTTCTTC,CASSPSTDFLYNEQFF
TRBV11-2,TRBJ1-2,.,.,TGTGCCAGCAGCCGGAACAGGGACTATGGCTACACCTTC,CASSRNRDYGYTF
TRBV19,TRBJ2-2,TRBD2,once,TGTGCCAGTATGGATAGCGGGGTCTTAAACACCGGGGAGCTGTTTTTT,CASMDSGVLNTGELFF